The entry below gives a single TCR beta chain sequence along with its context. The specificity of this receptor is unknown. Base qualities are missing; no much larger clone stands one base away. The sample originates from a study of blood T cell repertoires in COVID-19 (dated by TCRdb to 2020 to 2021). Regarding the research as a whole: The collaborator samples originated in the United States, Italy and Spain and spanned the acute and convalescent phases of COVID-19. The material from the prospective study consisted of cDNA or gDNA derived from T cells, B-cell-depleted T cells, or PBMCs. The dataset comprised deeply sampled blood TCRbeta repertoires from subjects exposed to, actively infected with, or recovered from COVID-19. The repertoires were released in a freely available public database intended as a resource for research on the immune response to SARS-CoV-2. The samples were drawn from the first 160 participants of the ongoing ImmuneRACE study and from 1,254 subjects provided by 6 global collaborators. A de-identified subject ID, COVID-19 status, age in years and sex were almost always included in the sample metadata. Where HLA class I and class II types were available, the types were taken from metadata supplied by the sample provider, not from assay-based typing. What the work shows at the level of the full study, not this receptor alone: The amount of clinical and demographic metadata varied by source and participant and was provided uncurated.

The collaborating institutions used their own protocols to collect whole blood in K2EDTA tubes. For TCRbeta analysis, collaborators shipped samples in one of three forms: frozen whole blood, isolated PBMCs, or DNA extracted from either of those sample types. V was cut back by 4 bases and J by 1 base, leaving a gap of 13 bases between them. Including cysteine and phenylalanine, the CDR3 has 15 amino acids. CDR3 DNA only is kept here, 45 bases in frame from base 1. Based on the germline V gene, the CDR1 and CDR2 sequences are ENHRY and SYGVKD. TCRbeta CDR3 regions were amplified from genomic DNA using the immunoSEQ Assay, a bias-controlled multiplex PCR. The authors processed their data as follows. The number of nucleated cells in each sample was estimated by amplification of reference gene primers within the assay. Sequence reads were collapsed and filtered to measure the absolute abundance of every unique TCRbeta CDR3 rearrangement. For each sample, productive Simpson clonality was calculated as the square root of Simpson's diversity index across productive rearrangements. In its TCRdb copy, this immuneACCESS table keeps in-frame sequences only and misses some clones. Where compared with another copy, unresolved V genes explain less than half of these, and the others have no known cause. V and J calls and clone size follow that table, whereas D and trimming were derived from the DNA. The sample table holds around 130,000 clones, of which approximately 84% were seen once. Around 13% of the sample goes to the ten largest clones.

The V and J segments used are TRBV10-3 and TRBJ1-1; 5 matching bases give a weak D call of TRBD1. This clonotype originated in a human donor in a cohort sampled during active COVID-19. Sequencing input: peripheral blood. This receptor has the CDR3 CAISASTGKNTEAFF. The sequenced DNA is TGTGCCATCAGTGCGTCAACAGGAAAGAACACTGAAGCTTTCTTT.